One and the same sample provided the 32 T cell receptor beta chains below, sequenced in a study of T-cell memory formation after mild COVID-19. MiXCR, applied by TCRdb to the 5' RACE reads, yields one record per CDR3 protein. This table has 100,000 to 150,000 distinct CDR3 sequences, over 15% appearing once. Source material: PBMCs or a T cell subset sorted from them (not recorded which). The receptor source for this set is a man younger than 35 who had mild COVID-19 (a few samples of this study predate the infection). Cell type and time point are not known.

This clonotype has just a few counts. The chain recombines TRBV6-2 or TRBV6-3 with TRBJ1-2, with D hard to call. Looked up from germline, CDR1 is MNHEY and CDR2 is SVGEGT. The CDR3 is made up of 14 amino acids. V lost 6 bases, J lost 7 bases, and 18 bases lay in between. The chain's CDR3 is CASRTRTSIGGYTF. The CDR3 DNA sequence: TGTGCCAGCAGAACCAGAACCTCCATTGGTGGCTACACCTTC.

CDR3 amino acids: CASNDGANSGNTIYF. The CDR3 region has the DNA TGCGCCAGCAATGACGGCGCCAACTCTGGAAACACCATATATTTT. This chain links TRBV5-1 with TRBJ1-3, with D unclear. The CDR3 contains 15 residues. Trimming stripped 6 bases from V and 0 bases from J, with 13 bases between. Germline loops: CDR1 SGHRS, CDR2 YFSETQ. The variable domain in full, with the rest retrieved from reference TRBV5-1 and TRBJ1-3, is KAGVTQTPRYLIKTRGQQVTLSCSPISGHRSVSWYQQTPGQGLQFLFEYFSETQRNKGNFPGRFSGRQFSNSRSEMNVSTLELGDSALYLCASNDGANSGNTIYFGEGSWLTVV.

The chain links TRBV7-8 to TRBJ1-4, with TRBD1 as a possible D gene (5 bases). CDR3 size: 17 residues. The V and J ends lost 1 base and 5 bases respectively, with 17 bases between them. Germline values: CDR1 SGHVS, CDR2 FQNEAQ. CDR3 protein: CASSLEVPRRGNEKLFF. The DNA for the CDR3 is TGTGCCAGCAGCTTAGAGGTTCCGCGGCGGGGGAATGAAAAACTGTTTTTT.

The rearrangement joins TRBV12-3 or TRBV12-4 to TRBJ1-2, with D hard to call. The CDR3 length is 11 residues. V was shortened by 0 bases and J by 6 bases, with 2 bases between the two germline ends. The CDR3 reads CASSLADGYTF. The CDR3 nucleotides read TGTGCCAGCAGTTTAGCGGATGGCTACACCTTC.

This clonotype was seen more than once but under ten times. The chain uses TRBV28 and TRBJ1-1; 9 positions match TRBD1. The V gene end was trimmed by 6 bases and the J gene end by 3 bases; junction bases not matched to a gene: 5. The germline gives CDR1 MDHEN, CDR2 SYDVKM. The CDR3 sequence is 14 residues long. The CDR3 loop reads CASRAWTGDTEAFF. CDR3 bases: TGTGCCAGCAGGGCCTGGACAGGGGACACTGAAGCTTTCTTT.

Many counts were recorded for this clonotype. The V call is TRBV4-1, the J call TRBJ2-3; D remains unclear. This CDR3 spans 16 amino acids. Germline V gene sequence: CDR1 MGHRA, CDR2 YSYEKL. Trimming left V 0 bases short and J 0 bases short, with 10 bases between. The CDR3 DNA reads TGCGCCAGCAGCCAAGAAAGGACGCCTAGCACAGATACGCAGTATTTT. It yields the protein CASSQERTPSTDTQYF.

This clonotype was counted between two and nine times. The V and J genes are TRBV5-1 and TRBJ1-1; no firm D call. V was cut by 2 bases and J by 1 base, with 6 bases left in between. Germline V gene data show CDR1 as SGHRS and CDR2 as YFSETQ. The CDR3 consists of 13 residues. CDR3 in amino acids: CASSFRQNTEAFF. Written as DNA, the CDR3 is TGCGCCAGCAGCTTCCGGCAGAACACTGAAGCTTTCTTT.

This chain uses TRBV5-1 with TRBJ1-6; D is uncertain. The CDR3 runs to 14 residues. Germline lookup yields CDR1 SGHRS and CDR2 YFSETQ. V was pared by 0 bases and J by 10 bases, with 11 bases between. The CDR3 is CASSLDLIRSPLHF. DNA of the CDR3: TGCGCCAGCAGCTTGGATCTAATTAGGTCACCCCTCCACTTT.

This clonotype was picked up a small number of times. The chain joins TRBV7-3 to TRBJ2-1; 8 bases are a match to TRBD1. Trimming took 7 bases from V and 4 from J; bases not matched to a gene: 9. Germline CDR1 reads SGHTA; CDR2 reads FQGTGA. The CDR3 is 15 residues long. The DNA for the CDR3 is TGTGCCAGCACTCCTACAGGGGGACTTTACAATGAGCAGTTCTTC. It specifies CASTPTGGLYNEQFF.

This clonotype has more than one count but fewer than ten. The chain couples TRBV12-3 or TRBV12-4 to TRBJ1-6; D is unresolved. CDR3 length: 13 amino acids. With 5 bases removed from V and 9 bases from J, the gap between germline ends came to 11 bases. The chain's CDR3 is CASSLEAGSPLHF. In nucleotides, the CDR3 is TGTGCCAGCAGTCTAGAAGCGGGTTCACCCCTCCACTTT.

In its sample, this clonotype was seen a few times. The chain carries TRBV28 and TRBJ2-1, with D maybe TRBD2 (6 bases). The ends were cut back, 10 bases at V and 0 bases at J, with 10 bases in the middle. Looked up from germline, CDR1 is MDHEN and CDR2 is SYDVKM. The CDR3 has 13 amino acids. The CDR3 sequence is CATRGSSYNEQFF. In DNA form, the CDR3 reads TGTGCCACTCGGGGGAGCTCCTACAATGAGCAGTTCTTC.

This clonotype was counted once. This chain joins TRBV7-2 and TRBJ1-2; no clear D. The V end was cut by 0 bases, the J end by 3 bases, with 2 bases between. Germline CDR1 is SGHTA and CDR2 is FQGNSA. The CDR3 covers 12 residues. CDR3 sequence: CASSLADYGYTF. CDR3 in DNA: TGTGCCAGCAGCTTAGCTGACTATGGCTACACCTTC.

This clonotype appeared a few times. The rearrangement uses TRBV7-6 and TRBJ2-1; possible D gene TRBD2, 7 bases. The length of the CDR3 is 15 residues. Trimming left V 7 bases short and J 7 bases short, with 20 bases between. Germline lookup yields CDR1 SGHVS and CDR2 FNYEAQ. The CDR3 here is CASTWAGAKGNEQFF. DNA of the CDR3: TGTGCCAGCACTTGGGCGGGGGCTAAGGGGAATGAGCAGTTCTTC.

The chain recombines TRBV7-9 with TRBJ1-1; TRBD1 is a possible D gene (5 bases). Between the trimmed V and J ends, which lost 1 base and 4 bases, there was a span of 10 bases. Germline CDR1 and CDR2: SEHNR and FQNEAQ (reference sequence). The CDR3 is 14 amino acids. The CDR3 spells CASSLGQGSTEAFF. The DNA for the CDR3 is TGTGCCAGCAGCTTAGGGCAGGGATCCACTGAAGCTTTCTTT.

This sequence joins TRBV6-1 and TRBJ1-4; no definite D call. The length of the CDR3 is 15 residues. V lost 0 bases and J 7 bases, leaving 12 bases between the germline ends. Germline values: CDR1 MNHNS, CDR2 SASEGT. CDR3 loop: CASSEARGWFEKLFF. For the CDR3, the DNA is TGTGCCAGCAGTGAAGCTAGAGGGTGGTTTGAAAAACTGTTTTTT.

This clonotype has just a few counts. CDR3 amino acids: CASSEVGGNGIQYF. CDR3 coding DNA: TGTGCCAGCAGTGAAGTCGGGGGGAACGGCATTCAGTACTTC. The chain has TRBV6-1 and TRBJ2-4, with TRBD2 matching over 7 bases. The CDR3 spans 14 residues. Germline values: CDR1 MNHNS, CDR2 SASEGT. Trimming took 1 base from V and 9 from J; bases not matched to a gene: 6.

The V and J genes are TRBV6-2 or TRBV6-3 and TRBJ2-7, with TRBD1 matching over 11 bases. The ends lost 4 bases at V and 2 bases at J; junction bases unmatched: 4. CDR3 size: 15 residues. The germline CDR1 and CDR2 sequences are MNHEY and SVGEGT. The CDR3 DNA reads TGTGCCAGCAGTTCCAGGACAGGGGGCCCCTACGAGCAGTACTTC. Translating it yields CASSSRTGGPYEQYF.

This clonotype was recorded a few times. The J gene is TRBJ2-5, the V gene TRBV4-3, with 7 bases lining up with TRBD2. The V gene end was trimmed by 0 bases and the J gene end by 3 bases; junction bases not matched to a gene: 10. This CDR3 has 17 amino acids. Germline CDR1 LGHNA, CDR2 YSLEER. The CDR3 reads CASSQDFGGGLEETQYF. The CDR3 DNA follows: TGCGCCAGCAGCCAAGATTTCGGCGGGGGTTTGGAAGAGACCCAGTACTTC.

The V and J genes are TRBV12-3 or TRBV12-4 and TRBJ2-3; no clear D. The CDR3 consists of 14 residues. Trimming removed 3 bases at V and 6 bases at J, with 13 bases between. CDR3 loop: CASSFPNRADTQYF. CDR3 sequence (DNA): TGTGCCAGCAGTTTTCCCAACCGAGCCGATACGCAGTATTTT.

This clonotype appeared a few times. The gene calls are TRBV4-1 and TRBJ2-1; the match to TRBD2 covers 11 bases. V lost 0 bases, J lost 12 bases, and 13 bases stayed unmatched. Germline V gives CDR1 MGHRA, CDR2 YSYEKL. The CDR3 runs 17 residues. CDR3 region: CASSQDGTSGHNRGQFF. DNA for the CDR3: TGCGCCAGCAGCCAAGATGGGACTAGCGGTCATAATCGTGGGCAGTTCTTC.

The gene calls are TRBV18 and TRBJ2-5, with a possible D match to TRBD2 (5 bases). From germline, CDR1 is KGHSH and CDR2 LQKENI. The V gene lost 3 bases and the J gene lost 5 bases, with 10 bases spanning the gap. This CDR3 comprises 13 residues. CDR3 DNA sequence: TGTGCCAGCTCACCCCAGGAGGCGGAGACCCAGTACTTC. Translation gives CASSPQEAETQYF.

The rearrangement joins TRBV6-2 or TRBV6-3 to TRBJ2-3, with D hard to call. Trimming shortened V by 6 bases and J by 5 bases, and 12 bases separated the two germline ends. CDR3 size: 13 residues. Germline lookup yields CDR1 MNHEY and CDR2 SVGEGT. The CDR3 DNA is TGTGCCAGCAGACGCACCTTTGTAGATACGCAGTATTTT. It codes for CASRRTFVDTQYF.

A few counts support this clonotype. CDR3 protein: CATSDARQGGEETQYF. DNA of the CDR3: TGTGCCACCAGTGATGCTCGACAGGGAGGGGAAGAGACCCAGTACTTC. This sequence joins TRBV24-1 and TRBJ2-5; D is tentatively TRBD1 or TRBD2 (7 bases each). Germline lookup yields CDR1 KGHDR and CDR2 SFDVKD. The CDR3 covers 16 residues. V lost 3 bases and J 3 bases, leaving 16 bases between the germline ends.

This clonotype showed up just a few times. The chain uses TRBV6-4 and TRBJ2-2; D unresolved. This CDR3 is built from 16 residues. Germline values: CDR1 MRHNA, CDR2 SNTAGT. V dropped 2 bases and J dropped 4 bases, with 14 bases sitting between them. The CDR3 coding sequence is TGTGCCAGCAGTGACCAGTTTGGGAACCCCACCGGGGAGCTGTTTTTT. It is translated as CASSDQFGNPTGELFF.

This clonotype was seen more than once but under ten times. The genes are TRBV10-3 and TRBJ1-2, with a tentative D call TRBD1 (5 bases). The V and J ends lost 3 bases and 4 bases respectively, with 12 bases between them. The CDR3 is 14 residues long. Germline CDR1 ENHRY, CDR2 SYGVKD. DNA for the CDR3: TGTGCCATCAGTGAACCCCGGGACGCCTATGGCTACACCTTC. Translating it yields CAISEPRDAYGYTF.

This chain joins TRBV28 and TRBJ2-7; D is undetermined. Germline CDR1 is MDHEN and CDR2 is SYDVKM. CDR3 size: 13 residues. The V end lost 6 bases, the J end lost 2 bases, and 11 bases lay between the germline ends. The CDR3 spells CASSQGITYEQYV. CDR3 DNA sequence: TGTGCCAGCAGCCAAGGGATTACCTACGAGCAGTACGTC.

This clonotype was seen many times. The J gene is TRBJ2-1, the V gene TRBV24-1; TRBD2 might be the D (7 bases). CDR1 KGHDR and CDR2 SFDVKD come from the germline V gene. The CDR3 consists of 12 residues. Trimming cost V 12 bases and J 9 bases, with 17 bases left between them. In DNA form, the CDR3 reads TGTGCCCTAGGGGGGGACACCAGTGAGCAGTTCTTC. This gives the protein CALGGDTSEQFF.

This clonotype was counted a few times. The genes are TRBV6-5 and TRBJ2-2, with 11 positions matching TRBD1. This CDR3 spans 18 amino acids. The V gene's germline CDR1 is MNHEY and CDR2 SVGAGI. Germline trimming cut 0 bases from V and 3 bases from J; bases unmatched to any gene: 6. Here the CDR3 reads CASSYSFGTGGYTGELFF. The CDR3 region has the DNA TGTGCCAGCAGTTACTCGTTTGGGACAGGGGGTTACACCGGGGAGCTGTTTTTT.

The gene calls are TRBV4-2 and TRBJ1-2, with D tentatively TRBD1 (6 bases). Trimming stripped 0 bases from V and 4 bases from J, with 12 bases between. Germline V gene lookup returns CDR1 LGHNA and CDR2 YNFKEQ. The CDR3 sequence is 15 residues long. The CDR3 loop is CASSQEGARSYGYTF. The CDR3 nucleotides read TGTGCCAGCAGCCAAGAGGGGGCGCGTAGCTATGGCTACACCTTC.

At least ten counts were recorded for this clonotype. This chain links TRBV10-3 with TRBJ2-1, with unresolved D. The CDR3 has 14 amino acids. CDR1 is ENHRY and CDR2 is SYGVKD in the germline V gene. Trimming took 10 bases from V and 4 from J, leaving 17 bases between them. CDR3 amino acids: CATVYSSIYNEQFF. CDR3 bases: TGTGCCACCGTCTATTCGTCCATTTACAATGAGCAGTTCTTC.

This clonotype was seen many times. This chain's CDR3 is CASSPGTSGYEQYF. The CDR3 DNA follows: TGTGCCAGCAGCCCCGGGACTAGCGGGTACGAGCAGTACTTC. V and J are TRBV11-2 and TRBJ2-7, with 12 positions matching TRBD2. This CDR3 spans 14 amino acids. Losses at the gene ends were 5 bases for V and 4 bases for J; bases not matched to a gene: 3. The germline V gene encodes CDR1 SGHAT and CDR2 FQNNGV.

This clonotype was detected only a few times. The genes are TRBV12-3 or TRBV12-4 and TRBJ1-4; D unclear. The germline V and J ends were trimmed by 5 bases and 3 bases, with 16 bases remaining between them. The CDR3 length is 16 residues. The CDR3 sequence: CASSPLQAPPNEKLFF. CDR3 coding DNA: TGTGCCAGCAGTCCCCTGCAGGCCCCACCTAATGAAAAACTGTTTTTT.